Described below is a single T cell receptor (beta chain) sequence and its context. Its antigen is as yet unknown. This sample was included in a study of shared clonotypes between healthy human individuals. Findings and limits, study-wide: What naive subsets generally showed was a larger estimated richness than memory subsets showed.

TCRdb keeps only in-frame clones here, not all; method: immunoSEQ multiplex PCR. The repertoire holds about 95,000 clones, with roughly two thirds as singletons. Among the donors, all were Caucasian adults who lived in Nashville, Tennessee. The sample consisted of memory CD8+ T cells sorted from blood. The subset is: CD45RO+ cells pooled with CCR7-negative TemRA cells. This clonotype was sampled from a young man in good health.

CDR3: CASSPLTSDNTGELFF. In nucleotides, the CDR3 is TGTGCCAGCAGTCCCTTGACTAGCGATAACACCGGGGAGCTGTTTTTT. This chain links TRBV27 with TRBJ2-2; 8 bases line up with TRBD2. Germline CDR1 reads MNHEY; CDR2 reads SMNVEV (reference sequence). The CDR3 is 16 amino acids. V was pared by 5 bases and J by 2 bases, with 7 bases of the junction left unmatched.